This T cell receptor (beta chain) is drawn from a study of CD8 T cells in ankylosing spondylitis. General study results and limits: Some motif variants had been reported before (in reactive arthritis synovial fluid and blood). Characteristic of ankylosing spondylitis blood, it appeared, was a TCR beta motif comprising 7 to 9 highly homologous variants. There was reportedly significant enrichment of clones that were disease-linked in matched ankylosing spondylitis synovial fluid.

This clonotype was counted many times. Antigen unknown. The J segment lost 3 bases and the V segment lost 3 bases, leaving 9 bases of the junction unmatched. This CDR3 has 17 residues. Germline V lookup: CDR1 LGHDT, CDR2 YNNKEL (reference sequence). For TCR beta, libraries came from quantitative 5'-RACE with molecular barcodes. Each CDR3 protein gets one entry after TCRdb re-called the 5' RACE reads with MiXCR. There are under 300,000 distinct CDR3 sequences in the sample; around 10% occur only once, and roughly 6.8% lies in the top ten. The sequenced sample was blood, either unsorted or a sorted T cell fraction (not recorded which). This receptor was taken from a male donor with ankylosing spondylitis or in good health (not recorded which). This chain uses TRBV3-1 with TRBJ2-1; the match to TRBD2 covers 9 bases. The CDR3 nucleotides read TGTGCCAGCAGCCACCTCCCGGGTAGCGGGGGCTACAATGAGCAGTTCTTC. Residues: CASSHLPGSGGYNEQFF.